One sample yielded the 8 T cell receptor beta chains listed below, sequenced in a study of cytomegalovirus exposure and HLA in healthy donors. Primers included in the PCR were 60 Vbeta and 13 Jbeta primers. Sequencing used immunoSEQ multiplex PCR; TCRdb keeps in-frame clones, though not all of them. Found here are some 190,000 clones, around 80% of them singletons; the top ten hold 1.3% to 1.5%. The sequenced sample was PBMCs. Every receptor here comes from a girl between 5 and 17 years old in good health and CMV-seropositive.

This clone was observed a single time. CDR3 DNA: TGCAGCGCGAAATACAGGGGTTCACTCTATGGCTACACCTTC. Translated: CSAKYRGSLYGYTF. The V gene is TRBV29-1, the J gene TRBJ1-2; 7 bases match TRBD1. The V segment lost 7 bases and the J segment 4 bases; nucleotides outside the gene matches: 12. Germline V gives CDR1 SQVTM, CDR2 ANQGSEA. The CDR3 consists of 14 residues.

This clone was detected only a few times. This chain connects TRBV15 to TRBJ2-7; TRBD1 is a possible D gene (5 bases). This CDR3 contains 14 residues. Germline-derived CDR1 and CDR2 are LNHNV and YYDKDF (reference sequence). V was pared by 0 bases and J by 4 bases, with 10 bases between. The CDR3 nucleotides read TGTGCCACCAGCAGAGATTGGGCAGGGTACGAGCAGTACTTC. Protein sequence: CATSRDWAGYEQYF. Full variable domain (missing parts from reference TRBV15 and TRBJ2-7): DAMVIQNPRYQVTQFGKPVTLSCSQTLNHNVMYWYQQKSSQAPKLLFHYYDKDFNNEADTPDNFQSRRPNTSFCFLDIRSPGLGDTAMYLCATSRDWAGYEQYFGPGTRLTVT.

CDR3: CASSHPTGLSSYNEQFF. The DNA for the CDR3 is TGCGCCAGCAGCCACCCGACGGGTTTATCCTCCTACAATGAGCAGTTCTTC. This rearrangement joins TRBV4-3 to TRBJ2-1; D unclear. Deletions cut 3 bases from V and 0 bases from J, with 15 bases between. The CDR3 has 17 residues. Germline assignment: CDR1 LGHNA and CDR2 YSLEER.

V is TRBV5-1 and J is TRBJ2-2; no definite D call. The germline V gene has CDR1 SGHRS and CDR2 YFSETQ. V lost 0 bases and J lost 3, with 9 bases in between. This CDR3 comprises 15 residues. The CDR3 loop reads CASSLVSSHTGELFF. In DNA, the CDR3 is TGCGCCAGCAGCTTGGTATCTAGTCACACCGGGGAGCTGTTTTTT.

V gene TRBV25-1 combines with J gene TRBJ2-1; D unresolved. CDR1 and CDR2 (germline): MGHDK, SYGVNS. The V end lost 3 bases, the J end lost 6 bases, and 12 bases lay between the germline ends. The CDR3 sequence is 14 residues long. DNA of the CDR3: TGTGCCAGCAGTGACTCTCTCGGTACCAATGAGCAGTTCTTC. Its translation is CASSDSLGTNEQFF. Full variable domain (rest looked up from reference TRBV25-1 and TRBJ2-1): EADIYQTPRYLVIGTGKKITLECSQTMGHDKMYWYQQDPGMELHLIHYSYGVNSTEKGDLSSESTVSRIRTEHFPLTLESARPSHTSQYLCASSDSLGTNEQFFGPGTRLTVL.

The chain joins TRBV7-2 to TRBJ2-7, with D unclear. The length of the CDR3 is 10 residues. In germline, CDR1 is SGHTA, CDR2 FQGNSA. Trimming took 11 bases from V and 3 from J, leaving 8 bases between them. CDR3 residues: CALLYYEQYF. DNA of the CDR3: TGTGCCTTACTCTACTACGAGCAGTACTTC.

V is TRBV28 and J is TRBJ2-7; TRBD1 might be the D (6 bases). The germline CDR1 and CDR2 sequences are MDHEN and SYDVKM. The CDR3 extends over 13 amino acids. Trimming took 10 bases from V and 7 from J, leaving 20 bases between them. The CDR3 loop is CATQWTVPGEQYF. In nucleotides, the CDR3 is TGTGCCACACAATGGACAGTCCCTGGGGAGCAGTACTTC.

The rearrangement uses TRBV11-2 and TRBJ2-1; D may be TRBD2 (5 bases). The V gene lost 5 bases and the J gene lost 4 bases, with 15 bases spanning the gap. Per the germline V gene, CDR1 is SGHAT and CDR2 is FQNNGV. The CDR3 is 15 amino acids. The CDR3 here is CASSRTSLGYNEQFF. The CDR3 nucleotides read TGTGCCAGCAGCCGAACTAGTTTAGGGTACAATGAGCAGTTCTTC.